These 26 T cell receptor beta chains came from one sample sequenced in a study of control samples from healthy donors and cancer patients. Here immunoSEQ multiplex PCR was the method, and the copy in TCRdb shows in-frame clones only, minus some. The table records about 86,000 clones, about 89% of them present only once. Sequencing was done on a sample of PBMCs. These receptors were taken from a woman aged 45-65 years with colorectal cancer.

The rearrangement uses TRBV19 and TRBJ2-1, with 7 nucleotides matching TRBD1. The CDR3 has 14 residues. With V trimmed by 4 bases and J by 8 bases, 8 bases remained unmatched. Germline V gene sequence: CDR1 LNHDA, CDR2 SQIVND (reference sequence). CDR3 loop: CASSTSTGLDEQFF. CDR3 DNA: TGTGCCAGTAGTACATCGACAGGGTTAGATGAGCAGTTCTTC.

This chain links TRBV19 with TRBJ2-2; TRBD1 aligns across 9 bases. The germline V gene has CDR1 LNHDA and CDR2 SQIVND (reference sequence). J was trimmed by 5 bases and V by 6 bases; bases with no gene match: 13. The CDR3 length is 17 residues. CDR3: CASSTPTGGVGTGELFF. As DNA, the CDR3 is TGTGCCAGTAGCACCCCGACAGGGGGTGTGGGGACCGGGGAGCTGTTTTTT. The entire variable domain, with the rest obtained from reference TRBV19 and TRBJ2-2, is as follows: DGGITQSPKYLFRKEGQNVTLSCEQNLNHDAMYWYRQDPGQGLRLIYYSQIVNDFQKGDIAEGYSVSREKKESFPLTVTSAQKNPTAFYLCASSTPTGGVGTGELFFGEGSRLTVL.

The V call is TRBV19, the J call TRBJ2-2; 8 bases are a match to TRBD1. V was clipped by 10 bases and J by 1 base; unmatched bases: 8. This CDR3 spans 15 amino acids. Germline lookup yields CDR1 LNHDA and CDR2 SQIVND (reference sequence). The CDR3 loop is CATLAGQVNTGELFF. Written as DNA, the CDR3 is TGTGCCACCCTGGCGGGACAGGTGAACACCGGGGAGCTGTTTTTT.

The V call is TRBV28, the J call TRBJ1-4, with 7 bases identical to TRBD1. The germline gives CDR1 MDHEN, CDR2 SYDVKM. Unmatched junction bases numbered 6, after V lost 3 bases and J lost 8 bases. The CDR3 contains 14 residues. CDR3 protein: CASSFLDRAEKLFF. CDR3 in DNA: TGTGCCAGCAGTTTTTTAGACAGGGCGGAAAAACTGTTTTTT.

The chain couples TRBV28 to TRBJ1-1, with D tentatively TRBD1 (5 bases). Trimming removed 3 bases at V and 14 bases at J, with 13 bases between. CDR3 size: 11 residues. Germline CDR1 is MDHEN and CDR2 is SYDVKM. CDR3 in DNA: TGTGCCAGCAGTTTTGTTTACAGGTTATTCTTT. Its translation: CASSFVYRLFF. Together with reference TRBV28 and TRBJ1-1, the CDR3 gives the full variable domain: DVKVTQSSRYLVKRTGEKVFLECVQDMDHENMFWYRQDPGLGLRLIYFSYDVKMKEKGDIPEGYSVSREKKERFSLILESASTNQTSMYLCASSFVYRLFFGQGTRLTVV.

The chain recombines TRBV5-1 with TRBJ1-1, with 7 bases that match TRBD1. The CDR3 is made up of 16 amino acids. Germline CDR1 SGHRS, CDR2 YFSETQ. The J segment lost 3 bases and the V segment lost 5 bases, leaving 13 bases of the junction unmatched. The CDR3 is CASSRTPGTEDTEAFF. The CDR3 DNA reads as TGCGCCAGCAGTCGAACACCTGGGACAGAAGACACTGAAGCTTTCTTT.

This sequence joins TRBV6-5 and TRBJ1-4; D is uncertain. Germline-derived CDR1 and CDR2 are MNHEY and SVGAGI. V shed 10 bases and J shed 0 bases, with 12 bases lying between them. The length of the CDR3 is 14 residues. CDR3 in amino acids: CATHKAATNEKLFF. CDR3 bases: TGTGCCACTCATAAGGCTGCAACTAATGAAAAACTGTTTTTT.

The chain links TRBV5-1 to TRBJ2-3; a weak D match, TRBD2 (7 bases). V lost 5 bases, J lost 4 bases, and 11 bases lay in between. The CDR3 is made up of 13 amino acids. The germline gives CDR1 SGHRS, CDR2 YFSETQ. CDR3 nucleotide sequence: TGCGCCAGCAGGGAAGGGGGGGCAGATACGCAGTATTTT. Translated: CASREGGADTQYF.

The CDR3 region has the DNA TGTGCCAGCAGCAGTCGACAGGGTGCAACTAATGAAAAACTGTTTTTT. It specifies CASSSRQGATNEKLFF. This chain links TRBV5-6 with TRBJ1-4; TRBD1 aligns across 7 bases. Germline values: CDR1 SGHDT, CDR2 YYEEEE. The CDR3 has 16 amino acids. J gave up 0 bases and V 4 bases, and 6 bases lay outside the gene matches.

The CDR3 here is CASSQYQETQYF. As DNA, the CDR3 is TGTGCCAGCAGCCAGTACCAAGAGACCCAGTACTTC. The chain joins TRBV7-2 to TRBJ2-5; D not resolved. The CDR3 runs to 12 residues. V was trimmed by 5 bases and J by 0 bases, leaving 4 bases between them. Germline CDR1 is SGHTA and CDR2 is FQGNSA.

The chain carries TRBV12-3 or TRBV12-4 and TRBJ1-1; D might be TRBD1 (6 bases). Trimming cost V 3 bases and J 6 bases, with 8 bases left between them. CDR3 size: 12 residues. DNA for the CDR3: TGTGCCAGCAGTTTTCGGACAGCTGAAGCTTTCTTT. It yields the protein CASSFRTAEAFF.

The sample holds one count of this clone. The chain links TRBV6-5 to TRBJ2-5; D not resolved. The V end lost 2 bases, the J end lost 2 bases, and 9 bases lay between the germline ends. The CDR3 is 14 amino acids. Per the germline V gene, CDR1 is MNHEY and CDR2 is SVGAGI. CDR3 region: CASSYGSGQETQYF. As DNA, the CDR3 is TGTGCCAGCAGTTACGGGTCAGGTCAAGAGACCCAGTACTTC.

The gene calls are TRBV6-5 and TRBJ1-1, with 7 positions matching TRBD1. The CDR3 is 14 amino acids. The V and J ends lost 5 bases and 3 bases, in that order; junction bases with no gene match: 6. Germline lookup yields CDR1 MNHEY and CDR2 SVGAGI. The CDR3 bases are TGTGCCAGCAGTACCCAGGGGGATGACACTGAAGCTTTCTTT. It translates to CASSTQGDDTEAFF.

The genes are TRBV6-5 and TRBJ1-1; D perhaps matches TRBD1 (5 bases). The CDR3 is 15 residues long. With 1 base removed from V and 5 bases from J, the gap between germline ends came to 14 bases. Germline CDR1 MNHEY, CDR2 SVGAGI. CDR3 coding DNA: TGTGCCAGCAGTTACTTCCCGGGACGCGGGACTGAAGCTTTCTTT. Its translation: CASSYFPGRGTEAFF.

V usage is TRBV10-3 and J usage is TRBJ1-4, with D tentatively TRBD1 (6 bases). The CDR3 covers 16 residues. V lost 4 bases and J 3 bases, leaving 15 bases between the germline ends. The germline gives CDR1 ENHRY, CDR2 SYGVKD. The DNA of the CDR3 is TGTGCCATCAGTGGAGATACCAGGGGACCTAATGAAAAACTGTTTTTT. Translation: CAISGDTRGPNEKLFF.

The chain combines TRBV6-2 or TRBV6-3 with TRBJ1-6; 7 bases are a match to TRBD1. This CDR3 has 14 residues. The germline V gene has CDR1 MNHEY and CDR2 SVGEGT. With 6 bases clipped from V and 9 bases from J, the junction kept 8 bases outside the gene matches. CDR3 amino acids: CASSRQGRGSPLHF. In DNA, the CDR3 is TGTGCCAGCAGCAGACAGGGCCGGGGTTCACCCCTCCACTTT.

V gene TRBV19 combines with J gene TRBJ1-5, with 8 bases matching TRBD1. Trimming at V came to 5 bases and at J to 2 bases, leaving 8 bases not matched to a gene. CDR1 LNHDA and CDR2 SQIVND come from the germline V gene (reference sequence). This CDR3 has 16 amino acids. The CDR3 here is CASSAHLGQGNQPQHF. The CDR3, as DNA: TGTGCCAGTAGTGCCCACCTGGGACAGGGCAATCAGCCCCAGCATTTT. Combining the CDR3 with reference TRBV19 and TRBJ1-5 gives the whole variable domain DGGITQSPKYLFRKEGQNVTLSCEQNLNHDAMYWYRQDPGQGLRLIYYSQIVNDFQKGDIAEGYSVSREKKESFPLTVTSAQKNPTAFYLCASSAHLGQGNQPQHFGDGTRLSIL.

CDR3 sequence (DNA): TGCGCCAGCAGCTTGGGCGTCGGGGGGCGGTCTAGGTCACCCCTCCACTTT. This sequence encodes CASSLGVGGRSRSPLHF. This rearrangement joins TRBV5-1 to TRBJ1-6; possible D gene TRBD1, 6 bases. Trimming stripped 0 bases from V and 10 bases from J, with 20 bases between. Germline loops: CDR1 SGHRS, CDR2 YFSETQ. The CDR3 has 17 residues.

The V and J genes are TRBV2 and TRBJ1-5; no firm D call. The germline gives CDR1 SNHLY, CDR2 FYNNEI. This CDR3 is built from 14 residues. V was clipped by 7 bases and J by 2 bases, with 12 bases between them. The CDR3 region is CASIGTKGNQPQHF. CDR3 in DNA: TGTGCCAGCATCGGAACCAAGGGCAATCAGCCCCAGCATTTT.

In regard to this clone: Mismatch with germline at one junction end may stem from a read error. The CDR3 DNA follows: TGTGCCAGCAGTCAAGCAGCAGATACGCAGTATTTT. Translated, it gives CASSQAADTQYF. The chain employs TRBV6-1 and TRBJ2-3, with unresolved D. The CDR3 runs to 12 residues. The germline CDR1 and CDR2 sequences are MNHNS and SASEGT.

This clone showed up just once. V gene TRBV5-6 combines with J gene TRBJ1-2; 7 nucleotides match TRBD1. Germline values: CDR1 SGHDT, CDR2 YYEEEE. This CDR3 has 13 residues. Trimming removed 2 bases from V and 10 bases from J; junction bases left unmatched: 8. CDR3 nucleotides: TGTGCCAGCAGCTTATGGGACAGCCCCACCTACACCTTC. Its protein is CASSLWDSPTYTF.

The rearrangement joins TRBV9 to TRBJ2-3; maybe TRBD2 (6 bases). The CDR3 loop spans 14 amino acids. V was clipped by 1 base and J by 4 bases, with 10 bases between them. CDR1 SGDLS and CDR2 YYNGEE come from the germline V gene. The CDR3 bases are TGTGCCAGCAGCGTACGTGCGGGGTCAGATACGCAGTATTTT. Amino acid sequence: CASSVRAGSDTQYF.

The chain recombines TRBV2 with TRBJ2-3; TRBD1 matches at 9 bases. V trimming: 4 bases; J trimming: 5 bases; junction bases outside the gene matches: 7. The CDR3 runs 15 residues. Germline V gives CDR1 SNHLY, CDR2 FYNNEI. The DNA of the CDR3 is TGTGCCAGCAGTGGGGTGGGACAGGGTCAAGATACGCAGTATTTT. This translates into CASSGVGQGQDTQYF. The full variable domain, rest sourced from reference TRBV2 and TRBJ2-3, is EPEVTQTPSHQVTQMGQEVILRCVPISNHLYFYWYRQILGQKVEFLVSFYNNEISEKSEIFDDQFSVERPDGSNFTLKIRSTKLEDSAMYFCASSGVGQGQDTQYFGPGTRLTVL.

The V gene is TRBV2, the J gene TRBJ2-5; D not resolved. V lost 6 bases, J lost 4 bases, and 12 bases lay in between. CDR3 length: 13 residues. Germline assignment: CDR1 SNHLY and CDR2 FYNNEI. The CDR3 DNA reads TGTGCCAGCAGCCGAAACTTACGAGAGACCCAGTACTTC. It yields the protein CASSRNLRETQYF.

The chain uses TRBV19 and TRBJ1-2; 8 bases agree with TRBD1. Germline V gene lookup returns CDR1 LNHDA and CDR2 SQIVND (reference sequence). The CDR3 covers 12 residues. The V segment lost 10 bases and the J segment 2 bases; nucleotides outside the gene matches: 3. In DNA form, the CDR3 reads TGTGCCACTCGACAGGGGAACTATGGCTACACCTTC. It codes for CATRQGNYGYTF.

The genes are TRBV11-3 and TRBJ2-3; 9 nucleotides agree with TRBD1. V lost 1 base, J lost 6 bases, and 5 bases stayed unmatched. The CDR3 has 15 residues. Germline assignment: CDR1 SGHNT and CDR2 YENEEA. CDR3 sequence: CASSLGSDRGDTQYF. Written as DNA, the CDR3 is TGTGCCAGCAGCTTAGGCTCGGACAGGGGTGATACGCAGTATTTT.